Below are 18 T cell receptor beta chains sequenced from a single sample in a study of blood T cell repertoires in COVID-19. Measured with immunoSEQ multiplex PCR; TCRdb has only the in-frame clones, and not every one. The repertoire includes about 220,000 clones, more than 65% of them detected once, and about 2.1% sits in the top ten. Sequenced material: peripheral blood. The receptor set was obtained from a woman in her fifties or sixties with acute or convalescent COVID-19.

V is TRBV3-1 (or the pseudogene TRBV3-2) and J is TRBJ1-1, with no clear D. Trimming took 6 bases from V and 0 from J, leaving 14 bases between them. The CDR3 is made up of 15 amino acids. Germline V gives CDR1 LGHDT, CDR2 YNNKEL (reference sequence). CDR3 amino acids: CASSDNRRLNTEAFF. CDR3 in DNA: TGTGCCAGCAGTGATAACAGAAGACTGAACACTGAAGCTTTCTTT.

This clone was picked up one time. The chain is built from TRBV19 and TRBJ2-2, with D maybe TRBD1 (6 bases). CDR1 is LNHDA, CDR2 SQIVND, per germline (reference sequence). Trimming pared 3 bases from V and 1 base from J, leaving 9 bases between. The CDR3 runs 15 residues. DNA for the CDR3: TGTGCCAGTAGTATTAACAGGGTGAACACCGGGGAGCTGTTTTTT. This gives the protein CASSINRVNTGELFF.

V gene TRBV11-2 combines with J gene TRBJ2-1; D might be TRBD2 (5 bases). CDR3 length: 16 residues. Trimming left V 1 base short and J 0 bases short, with 10 bases between. Germline CDR1 is SGHAT and CDR2 is FQNNGV. CDR3 sequence: CASSLGVGSSYNEQFF. CDR3 nucleotides: TGTGCCAGCAGCTTAGGCGTGGGGAGCTCCTACAATGAGCAGTTCTTC.

This chain uses TRBV5-6 with TRBJ2-7, with TRBD1 matching over 7 bases. The junction had 15 bases not matched to a gene; V was cut back by 7 bases and J by 5 bases. Germline V lookup: CDR1 SGHDT, CDR2 YYEEEE. The CDR3 sequence is 15 residues long. The CDR3 bases are TGTGCCAGCGCCACTGACAGGGCATTTCTTCACGAGCAGTACTTC. It encodes CASATDRAFLHEQYF.

The V call is TRBV5-1, the J call TRBJ1-2; TRBD1 is a possible D gene (6 bases). Germline V lookup: CDR1 SGHRS, CDR2 YFSETQ. The CDR3 runs 13 residues. Trimming left V 0 bases short and J 8 bases short, with 11 bases between. CDR3: CASSLEDSSGYTF. CDR3 bases: TGCGCCAGCAGCTTGGAGGACAGTAGCGGCTACACCTTC.

The rearrangement uses TRBV6-2 or TRBV6-3 and TRBJ2-7; maybe TRBD2 (7 bases). CDR1 MNHEY and CDR2 SVGEGT come from the germline V gene. This CDR3 contains 17 residues. V lost 2 bases and J 5 bases, leaving 22 bases between the germline ends. Here the CDR3 DNA reads TGTGCCAGCAGTTACCCCCTTTGGGGGGGGGCGCTTGACGAGCAGTACTTC. This sequence encodes CASSYPLWGGALDEQYF.

This clone is a singleton in its sample. DNA of the CDR3: TGTGCCTGGAGCAAAACGGGGAACACTGAAGCTTTCTTT. It encodes CAWSKTGNTEAFF. The chain combines TRBV30 with TRBJ1-1; no clear D. The CDR3 length is 13 residues. V was clipped by 3 bases and J by 1 base, with 9 bases between them. Germline V gene data show CDR1 as GTSNPN and CDR2 as SVGIG (reference sequence).

The V gene is TRBV7-3, the J gene TRBJ2-4; maybe TRBD1 (6 bases). CDR3 length: 16 amino acids. CDR1 and CDR2 (germline): SGHTA, FQGTGA. Trimming removed 1 base at V and 5 bases at J, with 15 bases between. The CDR3: CASSLKKGRGQNIQYF. The CDR3 DNA reads TGTGCCAGCAGCTTAAAAAAGGGCAGGGGACAAAACATTCAGTACTTC.

V is TRBV6-5 and J is TRBJ1-5; no firm D call. Germline V gene lookup returns CDR1 MNHEY and CDR2 SVGAGI. This CDR3 comprises 13 residues. The V end was cut by 3 bases, the J end by 2 bases, with 5 bases between. CDR3 coding DNA: TGTGCCAGCAGTTATGCGGGCAATCAGCCCCAGCATTTT. Translating gives CASSYAGNQPQHF.

The chain employs TRBV24-1 and TRBJ2-1; 9 bases align to TRBD2. The CDR3 contains 16 residues. The V segment lost 3 bases and the J segment 6 bases; nucleotides outside the gene matches: 8. Germline V CDR1 and CDR2: KGHDR, SFDVKD. CDR3: CATSDPSGGRTNEQFF. In DNA, the CDR3 is TGTGCCACCAGTGATCCCAGCGGGGGGCGGACCAATGAGCAGTTCTTC.

CDR3 DNA sequence: TGTGCCAGCAGGGACAGGGGTCCGTACAACGAGCAGTACTTC. This codes for CASRDRGPYNEQYF. This chain connects TRBV2 to TRBJ2-7; the match to TRBD1 covers 9 bases. CDR1 is SNHLY and CDR2 is FYNNEI in the germline V gene. J was trimmed by 5 bases and V by 6 bases; bases with no gene match: 8. The CDR3 extends over 14 amino acids.

The chain recombines TRBV27 with TRBJ2-3; 8 nucleotides line up with TRBD2. This CDR3 comprises 16 residues. With 4 bases clipped from V and 2 bases from J, the junction kept 8 bases outside the gene matches. Per germline, CDR1 MNHEY and CDR2 SMNVEV (reference sequence). CDR3 coding DNA: TGTGCCAGCAGTTCTGGAGGGCGGGGGGTCACAGATACGCAGTATTTT. This gives the protein CASSSGGRGVTDTQYF.

V usage is TRBV5-1 and J usage is TRBJ1-2, with 7 bases identical to TRBD1. There are 14 residues in the CDR3. The junction had 7 bases not matched to a gene; V was cut back by 5 bases and J by 3 bases. CDR1 SGHRS and CDR2 YFSETQ come from the germline V gene. DNA of the CDR3: TGCGCCAGCAGACCCGACAGGGCTCACTATGGCTACACCTTC. It yields the protein CASRPDRAHYGYTF.

The CDR3 DNA reads TGCGCCAGCAGCGGTCGGACAGGGGGCTACTACGAGCAGTACTTC. Translating it yields CASSGRTGGYYEQYF. The chain is built from TRBV4-1 and TRBJ2-7, with TRBD1 identical over 11 bases. The CDR3 totals 15 residues. V trimming: 5 bases; J trimming: 3 bases; junction bases outside the gene matches: 6. Germline V gene lookup returns CDR1 MGHRA and CDR2 YSYEKL.

The V call is TRBV5-5, the J call TRBJ2-7; D is perhaps TRBD2 (6 bases). CDR1 SGHKS and CDR2 YYEKEE come from the germline V gene (reference sequence). The length of the CDR3 is 17 residues. V lost 2 bases to trimming and J lost 3 bases, with 21 bases between them. CDR3 bases: TGTGCCAGCAGCTTTTTCCCGGGCGGAGGGTTTGGCTACGAGCAGTACTTC. This translates into CASSFFPGGGFGYEQYF.

This chain connects TRBV6-5 to TRBJ1-2; D not resolved. This CDR3 is built from 13 residues. The germline V gene encodes CDR1 MNHEY and CDR2 SVGAGI. Trimming shortened V by 7 bases and J by 5 bases, and 14 bases separated the two germline ends. In nucleotides, the CDR3 is TGTGCCAGCACGCTTGAGGGCCGGTATGGCTACACCTTC. Its translation is CASTLEGRYGYTF.

This chain joins TRBV10-3 and TRBJ1-4; D is perhaps TRBD1 (5 bases). The CDR3 has 16 amino acids. The V and J ends lost 2 bases and 5 bases respectively, with 15 bases between them. Germline assignment: CDR1 ENHRY and CDR2 SYGVKD. The CDR3 loop reads CAISETRQKSNEKLFF. CDR3 bases: TGTGCCATCAGTGAGACCCGACAGAAAAGCAATGAAAAACTGTTTTTT.

This chain uses TRBV6-2 or TRBV6-3 with TRBJ2-7, with 10 bases aligning to TRBD1. The CDR3 contains 18 residues. V lost 0 bases and J lost 7; bases outside the gene matches: 15. The germline gives CDR1 MNHEY, CDR2 SVGEGT. The CDR3 reads CASSYSIRQGASLYEQYF. The CDR3 bases are TGTGCCAGCAGTTACTCTATCCGACAGGGGGCTTCCCTTTATGAGCAGTACTTC.